A single sample gave rise to the 5 T cell receptor beta chains below, sequenced in a study of CD8 T cells in ankylosing spondylitis (dated by TCRdb to 2016 to 2017). Library prep was done by 5' RACE. Instrument on record: Illumina HiSeq 2500. Clones were called with MiXCR by TCRdb after fastp trimmed the public reads at Q25, and only in-frame beta chains were retained. Each record represents a unique CDR3 protein, reported with the most common genes and DNA among its rows. The sample has about 130,000 distinct CDR3 sequences on record, roughly 18% of them singletons. 30% to 35% of the sample is held by the ten biggest clonotypes. No antigens are known for them. The paper as a whole reports these results and caveats: Blood from ankylosing spondylitis patients appeared to be characterized by a TCR beta motif made up of under ten highly homologous amino acid variants.

The sample taken for sequencing was blood, either unsorted or a sorted T cell fraction (not recorded which). The origin of the receptors is a male donor with ankylosing spondylitis.

The chain joins TRBV14 to TRBJ2-1, with D possibly matching TRBD2 (5 bases). The ends were cut back, 4 bases at V and 6 bases at J, with 10 bases in the middle. This CDR3 is 13 amino acids long. Germline V gene sequence: CDR1 SGHDN, CDR2 FVKESK. DNA of the CDR3: TGTGCCAGCAGCCGCGTCGCGGGCAATGAGCAGTTCTTC. It codes for CASSRVAGNEQFF.

This chain connects TRBV6-1 to TRBJ1-5; D not resolved. V was shortened by 8 bases and J by 2 bases, with 13 bases between the two germline ends. The germline V gene encodes CDR1 MNHNS and CDR2 SASEGT. The CDR3 has 14 amino acids. CDR3 sequence: CASQMIRGNQPQHF. Here the CDR3 DNA reads TGTGCCAGCCAAATGATCCGGGGCAATCAGCCCCAGCATTTT.

This clonotype was observed many times. The V gene is TRBV7-2, the J gene TRBJ2-2, with 7 bases that match TRBD1. This CDR3 contains 17 residues. The junction had 13 bases not matched to a gene; V was cut back by 3 bases and J by 6 bases. CDR1 is SGHTA, CDR2 FQGNSA, per germline. CDR3 amino acids: CASSLGPGQTLAGELFF. CDR3 nucleotides: TGTGCCAGCAGCTTGGGGCCGGGACAGACTTTGGCCGGGGAGCTGTTTTTT.

V and J are TRBV3-1 and TRBJ1-1; weak D call: TRBD1 (5 bases). CDR1 is LGHDT, CDR2 YNNKEL, per germline (reference sequence). The CDR3 is 18 amino acids. The V gene lost 1 base and the J gene lost 0 bases, with 18 bases spanning the gap. The DNA for the CDR3 is TGTGCCAGCAGCCAAGGCCTAAGGGAGGGGTATGTGAACACTGAAGCTTTCTTT. It is translated as CASSQGLREGYVNTEAFF. Complete variable domain (other parts from reference TRBV3-1 and TRBJ1-1): DTAVSQTPKYLVTQMGNDKSIKCEQNLGHDTMYWYKQDSKKFLKIMFSYNNKELIINETVPNRFSPKSPDKAHLNLHINSLELGDSAVYFCASSQGLREGYVNTEAFFGQGTRLTVV.

The chain has TRBV7-9 and TRBJ2-5; 11 bases are a match to TRBD1. This CDR3 is 15 amino acids long. The V gene end was trimmed by 5 bases and the J gene end by 5 bases; junction bases not matched to a gene: 7. Germline lookup yields CDR1 SEHNR and CDR2 FQNEAQ (reference sequence). DNA for the CDR3: TGTGCCAGCAGCCCTACCGGGACAGGGGGTGAGACCCAGTACTTC. The encoded protein is CASSPTGTGGETQYF.